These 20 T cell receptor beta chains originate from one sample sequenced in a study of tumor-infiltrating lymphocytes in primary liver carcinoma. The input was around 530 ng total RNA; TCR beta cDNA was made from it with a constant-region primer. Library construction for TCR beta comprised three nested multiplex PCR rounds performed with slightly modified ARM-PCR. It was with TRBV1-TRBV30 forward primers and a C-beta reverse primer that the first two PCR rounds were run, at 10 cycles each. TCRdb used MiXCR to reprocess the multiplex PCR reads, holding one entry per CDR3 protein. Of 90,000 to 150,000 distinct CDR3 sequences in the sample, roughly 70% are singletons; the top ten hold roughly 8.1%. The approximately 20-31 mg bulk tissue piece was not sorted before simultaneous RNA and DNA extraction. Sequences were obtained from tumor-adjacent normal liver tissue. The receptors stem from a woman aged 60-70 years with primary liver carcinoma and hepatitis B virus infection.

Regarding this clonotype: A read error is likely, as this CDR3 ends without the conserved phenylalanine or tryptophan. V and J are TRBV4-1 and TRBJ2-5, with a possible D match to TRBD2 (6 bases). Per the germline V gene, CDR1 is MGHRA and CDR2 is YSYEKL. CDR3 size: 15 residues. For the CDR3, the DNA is TGCCCCAGCAGCCAGGATAGCGGCCTGATGGAGACCCAGTACATC. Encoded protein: CPSSQDSGLMETQYI.

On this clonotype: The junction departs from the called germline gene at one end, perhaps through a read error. CDR3 residues: CASSPGRLQIDERFF. The CDR3 DNA follows: TGTGCCAGCAGCCCCGGGAGGCTACAGATCGATGAGCGGTTCTTC. This chain uses TRBV5-6 with TRBJ2-1; 7 nucleotides match TRBD2. The CDR3 spans 15 residues. CDR1 and CDR2 (germline): SGHDT, YYEEEE.

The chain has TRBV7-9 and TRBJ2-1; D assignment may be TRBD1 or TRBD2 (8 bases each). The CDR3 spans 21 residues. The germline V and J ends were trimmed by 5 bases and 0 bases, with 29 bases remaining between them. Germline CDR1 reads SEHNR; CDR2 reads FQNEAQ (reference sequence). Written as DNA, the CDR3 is TGTGCCAGCAGCGGAGGACAGGGCGGTCGGCGGGAGGTGGGCTCCTACAATGAGCAGTTCTTC. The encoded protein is CASSGGQGGRREVGSYNEQFF.

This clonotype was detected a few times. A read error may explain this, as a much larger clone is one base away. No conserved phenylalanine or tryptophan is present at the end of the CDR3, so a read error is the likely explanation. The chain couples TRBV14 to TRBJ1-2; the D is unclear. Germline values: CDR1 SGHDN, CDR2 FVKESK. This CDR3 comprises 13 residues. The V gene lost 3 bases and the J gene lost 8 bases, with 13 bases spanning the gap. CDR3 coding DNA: TGTGCCAGCAGCCAGGGCCAGGCCGGGGGCTACACCCTC. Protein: CASSQGQAGGYTL.

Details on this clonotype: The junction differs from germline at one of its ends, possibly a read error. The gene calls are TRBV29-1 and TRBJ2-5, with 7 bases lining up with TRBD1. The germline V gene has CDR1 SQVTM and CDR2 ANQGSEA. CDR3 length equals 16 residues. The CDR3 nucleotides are TGCAACGTTGAAGATAGGGGGCCGACAAGAGGGGAGACCCAGTACTTC. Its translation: CNVEDRGPTRGETQYF.

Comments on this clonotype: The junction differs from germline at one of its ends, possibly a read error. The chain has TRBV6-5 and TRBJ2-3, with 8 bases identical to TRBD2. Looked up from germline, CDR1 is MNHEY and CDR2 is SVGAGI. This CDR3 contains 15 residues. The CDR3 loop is CVSSASGPGTDTQYF. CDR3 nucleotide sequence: TGTGTCAGCAGTGCTAGCGGGCCAGGAACAGATACGCAGTATTTT.

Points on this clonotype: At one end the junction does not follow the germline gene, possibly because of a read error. CDR3: CANSVGQGLGLDIQYF. The CDR3 region has the DNA TGTGCCAACAGTGTGGGGCAGGGCCTAGGTCTAGACATTCAGTACTTC. The genes are TRBV6-2 or TRBV6-3 and TRBJ2-4, with a weak D call TRBD1 (5 bases). The CDR3 contains 16 residues. Germline V gives CDR1 MNHEY, CDR2 SVGEGT.

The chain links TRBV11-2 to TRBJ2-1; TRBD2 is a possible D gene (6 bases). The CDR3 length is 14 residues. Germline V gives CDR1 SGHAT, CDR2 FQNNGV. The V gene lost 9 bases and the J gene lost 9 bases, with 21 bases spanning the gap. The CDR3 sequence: CASSIAGSLTEQFF. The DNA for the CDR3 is TGTGCCAGTAGCATAGCCGGGAGTCTCACTGAGCAGTTCTTC.

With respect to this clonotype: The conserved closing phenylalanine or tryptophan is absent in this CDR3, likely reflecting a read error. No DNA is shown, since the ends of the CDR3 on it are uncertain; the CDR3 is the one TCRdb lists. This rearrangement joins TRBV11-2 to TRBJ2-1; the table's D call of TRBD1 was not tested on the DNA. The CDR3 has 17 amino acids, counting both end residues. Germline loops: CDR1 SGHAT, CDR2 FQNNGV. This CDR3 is CTSSPQRGGSSYNEQSS.

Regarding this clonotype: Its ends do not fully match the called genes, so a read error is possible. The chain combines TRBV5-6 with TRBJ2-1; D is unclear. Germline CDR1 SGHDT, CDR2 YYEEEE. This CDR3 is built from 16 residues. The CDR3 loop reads CASSLEFSTSYDEQLF. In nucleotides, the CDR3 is TGTGCCAGCAGCTTGGAATTCTCTACCAGCTACGATGAGCAGCTCTTC.

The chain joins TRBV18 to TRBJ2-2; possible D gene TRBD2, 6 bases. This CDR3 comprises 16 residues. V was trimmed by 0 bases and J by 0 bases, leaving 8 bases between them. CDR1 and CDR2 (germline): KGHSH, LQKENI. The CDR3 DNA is TGTGCCAGCTCACCACCTAGCGGTACGAACACCGGGGAGCTGTTTTTT. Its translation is CASSPPSGTNTGELFF.

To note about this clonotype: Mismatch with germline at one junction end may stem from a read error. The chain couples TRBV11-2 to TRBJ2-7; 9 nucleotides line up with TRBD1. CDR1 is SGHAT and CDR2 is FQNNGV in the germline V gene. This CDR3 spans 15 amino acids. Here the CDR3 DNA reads TGTGCCAGCAGCTTACGATGGACAGGGGAAGACGAGCAATACTTC. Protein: CASSLRWTGEDEQYF.

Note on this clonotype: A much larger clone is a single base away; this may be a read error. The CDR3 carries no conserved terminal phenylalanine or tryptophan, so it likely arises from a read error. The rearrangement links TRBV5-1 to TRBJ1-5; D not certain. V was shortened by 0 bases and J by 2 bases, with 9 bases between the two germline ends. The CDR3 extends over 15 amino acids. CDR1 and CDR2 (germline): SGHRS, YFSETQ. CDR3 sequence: CASSLGGRGNQPQHV. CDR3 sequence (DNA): TGCGCCAGCAGCTTGGGGGGTCGGGGCAATCAGCCCCAGCATGTT.

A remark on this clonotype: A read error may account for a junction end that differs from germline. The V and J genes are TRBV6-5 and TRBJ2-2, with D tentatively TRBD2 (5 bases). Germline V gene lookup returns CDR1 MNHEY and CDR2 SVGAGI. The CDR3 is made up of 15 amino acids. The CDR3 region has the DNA TGTCCCAGCAGAGGAAGAGGGTCGAACACCGGGGAGTTGTTTTTT. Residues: CPSRGRGSNTGELFF.

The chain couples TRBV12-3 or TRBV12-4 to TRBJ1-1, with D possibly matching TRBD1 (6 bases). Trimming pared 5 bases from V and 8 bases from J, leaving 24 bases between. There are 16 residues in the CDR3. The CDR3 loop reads CASSGGRGRQDTEAFF. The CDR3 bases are TGTGCCAGCAGTGGGGGGCGCGGTAGGCAGGATACCGAAGCTTTCTTT.

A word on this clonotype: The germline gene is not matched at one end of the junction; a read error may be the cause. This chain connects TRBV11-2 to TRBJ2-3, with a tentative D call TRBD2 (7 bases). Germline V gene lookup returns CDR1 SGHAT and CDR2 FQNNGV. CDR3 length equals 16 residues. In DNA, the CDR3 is TGTGCCAGCAGCTCCTCGAGGGGGGGGAGCACGGATACGCAGTATTTT. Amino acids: CASSSSRGGSTDTQYF. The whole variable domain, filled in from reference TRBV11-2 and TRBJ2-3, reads EAGVAQSPRYKIIEKRQSVAFWCNPISGHATLYWYQQILGQGPKLLIQFQNNGVVDDSQLPKDRFSAERLKGVDSTLKIQPAKLEDSAVYLCASSSSRGGSTDTQYFGPGTRLTVL.

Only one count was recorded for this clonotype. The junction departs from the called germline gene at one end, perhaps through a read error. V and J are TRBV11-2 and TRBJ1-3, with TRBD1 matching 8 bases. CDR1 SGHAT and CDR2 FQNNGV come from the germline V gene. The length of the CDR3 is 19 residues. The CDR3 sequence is CVSSSRPDREAYSGNTIYF. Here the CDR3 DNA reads TGTGTCAGCAGCTCACGTCCGGACAGGGAAGCGTACTCTGGAAACACCATATATTTT.

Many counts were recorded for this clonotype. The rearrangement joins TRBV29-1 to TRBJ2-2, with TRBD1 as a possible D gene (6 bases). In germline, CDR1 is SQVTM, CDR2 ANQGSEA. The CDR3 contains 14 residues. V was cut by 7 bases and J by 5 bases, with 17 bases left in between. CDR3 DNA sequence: TGCAGCGCCGAACGAAGGGGGAAGACCGGGGAGCTGTTTTTT. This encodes CSAERRGKTGELFF.

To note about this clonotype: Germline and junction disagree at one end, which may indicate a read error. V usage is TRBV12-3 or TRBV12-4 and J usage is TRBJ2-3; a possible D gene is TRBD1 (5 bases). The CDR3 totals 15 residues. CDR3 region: CASSLRARNTGTQYF. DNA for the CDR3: TGTGCCAGCAGCCTAAGGGCCCGGAACACAGGTACGCAGTATTTT.

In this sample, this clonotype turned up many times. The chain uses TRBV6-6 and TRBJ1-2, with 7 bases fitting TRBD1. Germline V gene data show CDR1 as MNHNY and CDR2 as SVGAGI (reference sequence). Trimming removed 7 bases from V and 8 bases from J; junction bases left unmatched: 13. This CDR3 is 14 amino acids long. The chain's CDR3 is CASNPKTGRQGYTF. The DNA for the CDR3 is TGTGCCAGCAACCCCAAGACAGGGCGCCAAGGCTACACCTTC.